This is a list of T cell receptor beta chains from one sample in a study of molecular identifiers for immune sequencing clone quantification. TCRdb itself ran the PCR reads through MiXCR, one entry per CDR3 protein. The profile shows 62,000 or so distinct CDR3 sequences, roughly 20% of them singletons. Material for sequencing was naive CD8+ T cells from blood, with Jurkat cell RNA spiked in. Receptors originate from a human donor in good health. Some libraries in this study had Jurkat cell RNA spiked in. The CDR3 runs from the conserved cysteine through the conserved F or W. The D gene is left open where the match is weak. Part of the rows lack a size; the others show once, few, many or a class for expanded clones.

J gene,V gene,clone size,D gene,CDR3 protein,CDR3 DNA
TRBJ1-3,TRBV4-3,many,.,CASSLSVSGNTIYF,TGCGCCAGCAGCCTCAGCGTCTCTGGAAACACCATATATTTT
TRBJ2-6,TRBV7-6,.,TRBD2,CASSLGTTGANVLTF,TGTGCCAGCAGCTTGGGGACTACTGGGGCCAACGTCCTGACTTTC
TRBJ2-3,TRBV6-6,many,.,CASSYSIQDTQYF,TGTGCCAGCAGTTACTCGATCCAGGATACGCAGTATTTT
TRBJ2-3,TRBV10-3,many,.,CASGDHATPHTQYF,TGTGCCAGCGGGGACCATGCAACCCCTCATACGCAGTATTTT
TRBJ2-7,TRBV11-2,many,.,CASSHGGAEVPRF,TGTGCCAGCAGCCACGGCGGGGCCGAAGTCCCTAGGTTC
TRBJ1-1,TRBV29-1,medium-sized,.,CSATDLNTEAFF,TGCAGCGCTACCGACTTGAACACTGAAGCTTTCTTT
TRBJ2-2,TRBV29-1,many,TRBD2,CSVGTSGRADTGELFF,TGCAGCGTTGGGACTAGCGGGAGGGCCGACACCGGGGAGCTGTTTTTT
TRBJ2-4,TRBV24-1,.,.,CATSDSEMWDIQYF,TGTGCCACCAGTGATTCCGAGATGTGGGACATTCAGTACTTC
TRBJ2-3,TRBV3-1,.,.,CVSSQAPDTQYF,TGTGTCAGCAGCCAAGCGCCGGATACGCAGTATTTT
TRBJ1-1,TRBV12-3/TRBV12-4,few,.,CASSHVSTEAFF,TGTGCCAGCAGCCACGTAAGCACTGAAGCTTTCTTT
TRBJ2-3,TRBV27,many,TRBD1,CASSLIRTGLTDTQYF,TGTGCCAGCAGTTTAATAAGGACAGGGCTCACAGATACGCAGTATTTT
TRBJ2-2,TRBV9,few,TRBD2,CASSESPQRGSDTGELFF,TGTGCCAGCAGCGAGTCCCCTCAGCGGGGGTCCGACACCGGGGAGCTGTTTTTT
TRBJ2-1,TRBV24-1,few,.,CATSDHLLGNEQFF,TGTGCCACCAGTGACCATCTGCTAGGAAATGAGCAGTTCTTC
TRBJ2-5,TRBV14,many,.,CASSQDLQEQEETQYF,TGTGCCAGCAGCCAAGATCTGCAGGAGCAGGAAGAGACCCAGTACTTC
TRBJ1-1,TRBV27,many,.,CASSPQTGITEAFF,TGTGCCAGCAGTCCCCAGACAGGAATCACTGAAGCTTTCTTT
TRBJ2-7,TRBV4-1,few,.,CASSQGLAPSYEQYF,TGCGCCAGCAGCCAAGGTCTAGCCCCCTCCTACGAGCAGTACTTC
TRBJ2-7,TRBV7-9,.,.,CASSLEGGEQYF,TGTGCCAGCAGCTTAGAAGGGGGCGAGCAGTACTTC
TRBJ2-7,TRBV29-1,.,.,CSVRLTLTERYF,TGCAGCGTTAGACTCACACTTACCGAGCGGTACTTC
TRBJ2-7,TRBV4-1,few,TRBD1,CASSLQDRAPYEQYF,TGCGCCAGCAGTCTCCAGGACAGGGCCCCCTACGAGCAGTACTTC
TRBJ2-3,TRBV4-1,many,TRBD2,CASSQAWTSGPWNTDTQYF,TGCGCCAGCAGCCAGGCATGGACTAGCGGGCCATGGAACACAGATACGCAGTATTTT
TRBJ2-7,TRBV9,.,TRBD1,CASAHREGTGGNEQYF,TGTGCCAGCGCTCACAGAGAGGGGACAGGGGGCAACGAGCAGTACTTC
TRBJ2-7,TRBV11-2,many,.,CASSLRQTYEQYF,TGTGCCAGCAGCTTGCGACAGACCTACGAGCAGTACTTC
TRBJ1-1,TRBV15,many,.,CATSPNRVGTEAFF,TGTGCCACCAGCCCTAATAGGGTGGGTACTGAAGCTTTCTTT
TRBJ2-2,TRBV5-1,many,.,CASSLGGKLNIGELFF,TGCGCCAGCAGCCTGGGCGGAAAATTGAACATCGGGGAGCTGTTTTTT
TRBJ2-7,TRBV2,.,.,CASSEFQNYEQYF,TGTGCCAGCAGTGAGTTCCAGAACTACGAGCAGTACTTC
TRBJ1-1,TRBV4-1,many,.,CASSQDTNTEAFF,TGCGCCAGCAGCCAAGACACGAACACTGAAGCTTTCTTT
TRBJ2-1,TRBV27,many,TRBD2,CASSLYGRPTYNEQFF,TGTGCCAGCAGTTTATACGGGAGGCCGACCTACAATGAGCAGTTCTTC
TRBJ2-7,TRBV19,.,.,CASSPGAGANYEQYF,TGTGCCAGTAGCCCCGGGGCAGGGGCGAACTACGAGCAGTACTTC
TRBJ2-2,TRBV3-1,many,TRBD2,CASSSDVLAEKNTGELFF,TGTGCCAGCAGCTCAGACGTACTAGCGGAGAAGAACACCGGGGAGCTGTTTTTT
TRBJ2-3,TRBV12-3/TRBV12-4,many,.,CASSLISQPHSSSTDTQYF,TGTGCCAGCAGTTTGATCAGCCAGCCTCACTCTTCGAGCACAGATACGCAGTATTTT
TRBJ1-6,TRBV12-3/TRBV12-4,.,.,CASSFGTAFSPLHF,TGTGCCAGCAGTTTCGGGACTGCCTTTTCACCCCTCCACTTT
TRBJ2-5,TRBV7-8,.,.,CASSLGPVGILYF,TGTGCCAGCAGCTTAGGCCCAGTTGGGATCCTGTACTTC
TRBJ2-5,TRBV7-2,many,.,CASHTGTTTSQETQYF,TGTGCCAGTCATACCGGGACCACAACATCGCAAGAGACCCAGTACTTC
TRBJ1-1,TRBV20-1,many,.,CSARGYGPNTEAFF,TGCAGTGCTAGAGGCTACGGACCGAACACTGAAGCTTTCTTT
TRBJ2-1,TRBV4-3,many,TRBD2,CASSQELAGVFNEQFF,TGCGCCAGCAGCCAGGAACTAGCGGGAGTTTTCAATGAGCAGTTCTTC
TRBJ2-3,TRBV20-1,many,.,CSPPDDGSTDTQYF,TGCAGTCCTCCTGATGACGGGAGTACAGATACGCAGTATTTT
TRBJ1-1,TRBV11-2,many,TRBD1,CASSVTQGVSAEAFF,TGTGCCAGCAGCGTAACACAGGGGGTGAGCGCTGAAGCTTTCTTT
TRBJ2-6,TRBV27,many,.,CASSLSLWETYSGANVLTF,TGTGCCAGCAGTTTATCGCTGTGGGAAACTTACTCTGGGGCCAACGTCCTGACTTTC
TRBJ2-7,TRBV30,.,TRBD1,CAWGVGTGDYEQYF,TGTGCCTGGGGTGTAGGGACAGGAGACTACGAGCAGTACTTC
TRBJ2-7,TRBV11-3,many,.,CASSPNNRDEQYF,TGTGCCAGCAGCCCAAACAATCGGGACGAGCAGTACTTC
TRBJ2-7,TRBV7-6,few,.,CASSPGGEQYF,TGTGCCAGCAGCCCCGGGGGTGAGCAGTACTTC
TRBJ2-7,TRBV6-5,many,.,CASTEGNSYEQYF,TGTGCCAGCACGGAAGGAAACTCCTACGAGCAGTACTTC
TRBJ2-5,TRBV14,.,TRBD1,CASSQGNALPGGRATQYF,TGTGCCAGCAGCCAAGGCAACGCCCTTCCAGGGGGTAGGGCGACCCAGTACTTC
TRBJ2-7,TRBV7-9,.,.,CASSQTYERYF,TGTGCCAGCAGCCAAACTTACGAGCGGTACTTC
TRBJ2-7,TRBV7-9,many,.,CASSPRDRTYEQYF,TGTGCCAGCAGTCCCCGGGACCGGACCTACGAGCAGTACTTC
TRBJ2-4,TRBV23-1,.,TRBD2,CASSRGGFQAKNIRYF,TGCGCCAGCAGTCGGGGGGGATTCCAGGCCAAAAACATTCGGTACTTC
TRBJ1-5,TRBV6-5,.,.,CASSYLGTGAPQHF,TGTGCCAGCAGTTACCTCGGGACCGGGGCTCCCCAGCATTTT
TRBJ2-1,TRBV30,many,TRBD2,CACKGLAGNNEQFF,TGTGCCTGCAAGGGACTAGCGGGAAACAATGAGCAGTTCTTC
TRBJ1-1,TRBV27,many,.,CASSLGAGMAFF,TGTGCCAGCAGTTTAGGCGCAGGGATGGCTTTCTTT
TRBJ1-6,TRBV20-1,many,.,CSASRPAGHSPLHF,TGCAGTGCTAGTAGGCCCGCGGGGCATTCACCCCTCCACTTT
TRBJ2-3,TRBV3-1,many,.,CASSQVAGGTDTQYF,TGTGCCAGCAGCCAAGTTGCAGGGGGCACAGATACGCAGTATTTT
TRBJ2-2,TRBV24-1,few,TRBD1,CATLSKTGTGRAGELFF,TGTGCCACCCTTTCCAAAACCGGGACAGGGAGGGCCGGGGAGCTGTTTTTT
TRBJ2-2,TRBV6-5,many,.,CASSASWSETLTGELFF,TGTGCCAGCAGTGCTTCTTGGTCGGAGACTTTAACCGGGGAGCTGTTTTTT
TRBJ1-1,TRBV27,many,.,CASSLWSYTEAFF,TGTGCCAGCAGTTTATGGAGTTACACTGAAGCTTTCTTT
TRBJ2-1,TRBV3-1,many,TRBD2,CASSQEGPVRGRTCEQFF,TGTGCCAGCAGCCAAGAGGGTCCAGTCCGCGGGAGGACGTGTGAGCAGTTCTTC